A single sample is the source of the 18 T cell receptor beta chains below, sequenced in a study of control samples from healthy donors and cancer patients. The method was immunoSEQ multiplex PCR; TCRdb's version includes in-frame clones alone and lacks a portion of them. This sample carries tens of thousands of clones, roughly 93% of them seen once, and the ten largest clones take over 1%. The sequencing sample was made of PBMCs. These receptors all stem from a woman aged 40-49 years with lung cancer.

V and J are TRBV6-5 and TRBJ2-3; maybe TRBD1 (6 bases). CDR1 is MNHEY and CDR2 is SVGAGI in the germline V gene. Trimming took 6 bases from V and 2 from J, leaving 12 bases between them. The CDR3 loop spans 14 amino acids. The CDR3 DNA is TGTGCCAGCAGGATTCAGGGGCCCACAGATACGCAGTATTTT. Its protein product is CASRIQGPTDTQYF.

In its sample, this clone was seen a few times. The chain links TRBV10-3 to TRBJ1-6; 8 nucleotides line up with TRBD1. The CDR3 spans 13 residues. The V gene end was trimmed by 10 bases and the J gene end by 8 bases; junction bases not matched to a gene: 7. Germline V CDR1 and CDR2: ENHRY, SYGVKD. In nucleotides, the CDR3 is TGTGCCAGCCGACAGGGGATTGATTCACCCCTCCACTTT. This encodes CASRQGIDSPLHF.

This chain links TRBV18 with TRBJ1-5; weak D call: TRBD1 (6 bases). The CDR3 sequence is 17 residues long. Per germline, CDR1 KGHSH and CDR2 LQKENI. The V end was cut by 4 bases, the J end by 0 bases, with 16 bases between. The CDR3 spells CASSREGGQVSNQPQHF. CDR3 nucleotides: TGTGCCAGCTCACGAGAAGGGGGGCAGGTTAGCAATCAGCCCCAGCATTTT.

The chain uses TRBV24-1 and TRBJ2-7, with a tentative D call TRBD1 (5 bases). The germline gives CDR1 KGHDR, CDR2 SFDVKD. The CDR3 is made up of 15 amino acids. With 4 bases removed from V and 5 bases from J, the gap between germline ends came to 17 bases. CDR3 DNA: TGTGCCACCAGTGAGTACCCAGGGAAGGACCACGAGCAGTACTTC. Its translation is CATSEYPGKDHEQYF.

This chain uses TRBV11-1 with TRBJ1-5, with a possible D match to TRBD1 (5 bases). CDR3 size: 13 residues. Trimming stripped 5 bases from V and 4 bases from J, with 9 bases between. Germline V gene lookup returns CDR1 SGHAT and CDR2 FQDESV (reference sequence). CDR3 sequence: CASSQGLNQPQHF. The CDR3 DNA reads TGTGCCAGCAGCCAGGGTCTTAATCAGCCCCAGCATTTT.

The chain joins TRBV7-2 to TRBJ1-3; 7 bases line up with TRBD1. V lost 5 bases, J lost 1 base, and 8 bases stayed unmatched. The germline V gene has CDR1 SGHTA and CDR2 FQGNSA. The CDR3 runs 16 residues. CDR3 sequence: CASSLSGGVSGNTIYF. Written as DNA, the CDR3 is TGTGCCAGCAGCCTATCAGGGGGTGTATCTGGAAACACCATATATTTT.

This chain joins TRBV27 and TRBJ1-1; no clear D. Germline V gene data show CDR1 as MNHEY and CDR2 as SMNVEV (reference sequence). The V gene lost 6 bases and the J gene lost 0 bases, with 8 bases spanning the gap. CDR3 length: 13 amino acids. Written as DNA, the CDR3 is TGTGCCAGCAGGGTGGGCCTGAACACTGAAGCTTTCTTT. Protein: CASRVGLNTEAFF.

V is TRBV5-1 and J is TRBJ1-4, with 10 positions matching TRBD1. The V segment lost 3 bases and the J segment 8 bases; nucleotides outside the gene matches: 10. CDR1 is SGHRS and CDR2 is YFSETQ in the germline V gene. CDR3 length: 16 residues. The CDR3 spells CASSSPGDRGGEKLFF. In DNA, the CDR3 is TGCGCCAGCAGCTCCCCGGGGGACAGGGGAGGCGAAAAACTGTTTTTT.

The rearrangement links TRBV3-1 (or the pseudogene TRBV3-2) to TRBJ1-2; D gene ambiguous. Germline V gives CDR1 LGHDT, CDR2 YNNKEL (reference sequence). Trimming cost V 2 bases and J 8 bases, with 15 bases left between them. This CDR3 is built from 14 residues. In DNA, the CDR3 is TGTGCCAGCAGCCAACTGAGGACTGGGAACGGCTACACCTTC. Its translation: CASSQLRTGNGYTF.

V gene TRBV14 combines with J gene TRBJ1-4; D gene uncertain. CDR3 length: 16 amino acids. CDR1 and CDR2 (germline): SGHDN, FVKESK. V was shortened by 0 bases and J by 0 bases, with 8 bases between the two germline ends. CDR3 loop: CASSQDRRATNEKLFF. The DNA for the CDR3 is TGTGCCAGCAGCCAAGATCGAAGGGCAACTAATGAAAAACTGTTTTTT.

The rearrangement uses TRBV18 and TRBJ1-2; no clear D. Looked up from germline, CDR1 is KGHSH and CDR2 is LQKENI. The CDR3 runs 13 residues. V shed 2 bases and J shed 4 bases, with 8 bases lying between them. The chain's CDR3 is CASSPDQSYGYTF. In DNA form, the CDR3 reads TGTGCCAGCTCACCAGACCAAAGCTATGGCTACACCTTC.

The V and J genes are TRBV5-4 and TRBJ2-5; D ambiguous. V lost 1 base, J lost 0 bases, and 7 bases lay in between. Germline CDR1 is SGHNT and CDR2 is YYREEE (reference sequence). This CDR3 is 14 amino acids long. This chain's CDR3 is CASSLRRDQETQYF. The CDR3 DNA sequence: TGTGCCAGCAGCTTGCGCAGAGACCAAGAGACCCAGTACTTC. Based on the CDR3 plus reference TRBV5-4 and TRBJ2-5, the full variable domain is ETGVTQSPTHLIKTRGQQVTLRCSSQSGHNTVSWYQQALGQGPQFIFQYYREEENGRGNFPPRFSGLQFPNYSSELNVNALELDDSALYLCASSLRRDQETQYFGPGTRLLVL.

V and J are TRBV3-1 (or the pseudogene TRBV3-2) and TRBJ1-4, with a weak D call TRBD1 (6 bases). The CDR3 consists of 16 residues. The V end lost 1 base, the J end lost 8 bases, and 17 bases lay between the germline ends. CDR1 is LGHDT and CDR2 is YNNKEL in the germline V gene (reference sequence). DNA for the CDR3: TGTGCCAGCAGCCAAGGGGACCTGGGGGCGCGGGAAAAACTGTTTTTT. It translates to CASSQGDLGAREKLFF.

V and J are TRBV5-1 and TRBJ1-1; TRBD1 is a possible D gene (5 bases). The V end was cut by 0 bases, the J end by 0 bases, with 9 bases between. In germline, CDR1 is SGHRS, CDR2 YFSETQ. CDR3 length equals 15 residues. The CDR3 loop is CASSLVPGLNTEAFF. The CDR3, as DNA: TGCGCCAGCAGCTTGGTTCCAGGGCTGAACACTGAAGCTTTCTTT.

The chain recombines TRBV3-1 (or the pseudogene TRBV3-2) with TRBJ1-4; TRBD1 agrees at 11 bases. The CDR3 consists of 18 residues. The trim removed 2 bases at V and 2 bases at J, leaving 7 bases unmatched. CDR1 is LGHDT, CDR2 YNNKEL, per germline (reference sequence). The CDR3 here is CASSQLPGTGGTNEKLFF. The CDR3 DNA reads TGTGCCAGCAGCCAACTCCCCGGGACAGGGGGTACTAATGAAAAACTGTTTTTT.

V gene TRBV5-6 combines with J gene TRBJ1-2, with D uncertain. Deletions cut 3 bases from V and 5 bases from J, with 14 bases between. This CDR3 is built from 14 residues. Per the germline V gene, CDR1 is SGHDT and CDR2 is YYEEEE. The CDR3 DNA reads as TGTGCCAGCAGCTCCCCGACGGTCGGTTATGGCTACACCTTC. This codes for CASSSPTVGYGYTF. The whole variable domain, filled in from reference TRBV5-6 and TRBJ1-2, reads DAGVTQSPTHLIKTRGQQVTLRCSPKSGHDTVSWYQQALGQGPQFIFQYYEEEERQRGNFPDRFSGHQFPNYSSELNVNALLLGDSALYLCASSSPTVGYGYTFGSGTRLTVV.

V gene TRBV5-1 combines with J gene TRBJ1-1; D is ambiguous. This CDR3 has 14 residues. V was pared by 7 bases and J by 2 bases, with 15 bases between. Germline CDR1 and CDR2: SGHRS and YFSETQ. In DNA form, the CDR3 reads TGCGCCAGCGGGTTGACGGGCTTTAACACTGAAGCTTTCTTT. Translation gives CASGLTGFNTEAFF.

V and J are TRBV19 and TRBJ1-5; tentative D call: TRBD1 (6 bases). Germline-derived CDR1 and CDR2 are LNHDA and SQIVND (reference sequence). V lost 0 bases and J 0 bases, leaving 27 bases between the germline ends. CDR3 size: 22 residues. CDR3 sequence: CASSIDPGLTAGGADSNQPQHF. The DNA for the CDR3 is TGTGCCAGTAGTATAGACCCCGGCCTGACAGCCGGGGGGGCGGATAGCAATCAGCCCCAGCATTTT.